This T cell receptor (beta chain) was observed in a study of cytomegalovirus exposure and HLA in healthy donors. Findings and caveats of the study: Overall, 164 TCR beta chains were annotated as cytomegalovirus-associated. An apparent linkage of common viral pathogens to several of the most significant clusters emerged in a later analysis.

Concerning this clone itself: Its antigen is unknown.

Both 60 Vbeta primers and 13 Jbeta primers went into the PCR. Libraries were prepared by immunoSEQ multiplex PCR; TCRdb keeps only in-frame clonotypes and omits some of them. The sample shows about 85,000 clones, 75% to 90% of them seen only once. The TCR originated in a man aged 45 to 65 in good health and CMV-seropositive. The source material was PBMCs.

The CDR3 protein is CASSKEGYGTQYF. The CDR3 DNA sequence: TGTGCCAGCAGCAAAGAGGGGTACGGGACCCAGTACTTC. The gene calls are TRBV21-1 and TRBJ2-5; the table names TRBD1, a call not compared with the DNA. TRBV21-1 is a pseudogene locus. The CDR3 is 13 residues long.